Sequencing of this T cell receptor beta chain was carried out in a study of blood T cells in healthy people across ages. Study outcomes and limitations: Relative to aged donors, long-lived donors carried more naive CD4+ cells and displayed higher diversity.

Donors ranged from about 6 to 90 years old and were healthy Caucasians in Russia. Isolated per sample were at least 7 million PBMCs. V was pared by 3 bases and J by 2 bases, with 6 bases of the junction left unmatched. CDR1 and CDR2 (germline): SGHDN, FVKESK. The CDR3 is 15 amino acids. Concerning this clonotype: The target antigen is unknown.

Primed by a sample-barcoded 5' primer and a J-beta primer mix, a second PCR proceeded for 7 to 11 cycles. TCRdb analysed the 5' RACE reads with MiXCR anew, one entry per CDR3 protein. The repertoire holds hundreds of thousands of distinct CDR3 sequences, with less than 25% as singletons. The sample was also reused in another study, on T cells of mothers and their children. As reported in that work: Maternal samples each gave over 9 million TCR beta CDR3 reads, and child samples some 2.8 million each.

The rearrangement links TRBV14 to TRBJ2-5; 7 bases map to TRBD1. Sequencing input: blood. This TCR came from a boy between 5 and 17 years old in good health. The CDR3 loop is CASSHWSGQQETQYF. CDR3 DNA sequence: TGTGCCAGCAGCCATTGGTCGGGACAGCAAGAGACCCAGTACTTC.